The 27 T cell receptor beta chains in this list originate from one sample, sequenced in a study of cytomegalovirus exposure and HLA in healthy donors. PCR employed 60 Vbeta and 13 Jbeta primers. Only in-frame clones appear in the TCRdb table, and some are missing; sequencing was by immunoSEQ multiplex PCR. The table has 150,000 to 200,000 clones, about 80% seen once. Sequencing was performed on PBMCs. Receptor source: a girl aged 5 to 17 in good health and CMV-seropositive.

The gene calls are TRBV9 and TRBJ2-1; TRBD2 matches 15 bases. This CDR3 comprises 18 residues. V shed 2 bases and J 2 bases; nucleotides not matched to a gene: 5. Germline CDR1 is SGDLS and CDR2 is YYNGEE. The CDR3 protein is CASSVRTSGGAAYNEQFF. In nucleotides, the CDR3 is TGTGCCAGCAGCGTCAGGACTAGCGGGGGGGCGGCCTACAATGAGCAGTTCTTC.

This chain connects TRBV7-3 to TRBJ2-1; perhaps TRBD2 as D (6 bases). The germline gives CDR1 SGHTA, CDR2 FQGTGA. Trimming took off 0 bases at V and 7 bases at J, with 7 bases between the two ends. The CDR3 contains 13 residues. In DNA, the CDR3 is TGTGCCAGCAGCTTAACGGGGGGTAATGAGCAGTTCTTC. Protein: CASSLTGGNEQFF.

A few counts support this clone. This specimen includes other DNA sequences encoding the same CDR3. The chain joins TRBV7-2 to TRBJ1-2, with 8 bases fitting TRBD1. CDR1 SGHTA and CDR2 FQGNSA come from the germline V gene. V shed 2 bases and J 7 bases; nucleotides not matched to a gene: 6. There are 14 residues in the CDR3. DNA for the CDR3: TGTGCCAGCAGCTTACTTGGACAGGGTGGTGGCTACACCTTC. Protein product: CASSLLGQGGGYTF.

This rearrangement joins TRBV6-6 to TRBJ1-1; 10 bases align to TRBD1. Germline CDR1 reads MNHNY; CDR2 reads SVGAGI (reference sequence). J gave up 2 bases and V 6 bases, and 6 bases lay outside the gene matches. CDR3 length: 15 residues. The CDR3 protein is CASRNRDRGNTEAFF. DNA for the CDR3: TGTGCCAGCAGAAACCGGGACAGGGGAAACACTGAAGCTTTCTTT.

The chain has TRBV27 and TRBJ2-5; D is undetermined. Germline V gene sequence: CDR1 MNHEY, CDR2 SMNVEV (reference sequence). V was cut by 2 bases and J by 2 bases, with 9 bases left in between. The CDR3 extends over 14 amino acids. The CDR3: CASSLRWRQETQYF. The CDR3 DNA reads TGTGCCAGCAGTTTAAGGTGGAGACAAGAGACCCAGTACTTC.

Here the CDR3 DNA reads TGCGCCAGCAGCCTCGGGACAGGGGCCATTTGGAAGTACTTC. The encoded protein is CASSLGTGAIWKYF. This chain connects TRBV4-3 to TRBJ2-7; TRBD1 aligns across 10 bases. Germline V gene sequence: CDR1 LGHNA, CDR2 YSLEER. The ends lost 4 bases at V and 11 bases at J; junction bases unmatched: 11. CDR3 length: 14 amino acids.

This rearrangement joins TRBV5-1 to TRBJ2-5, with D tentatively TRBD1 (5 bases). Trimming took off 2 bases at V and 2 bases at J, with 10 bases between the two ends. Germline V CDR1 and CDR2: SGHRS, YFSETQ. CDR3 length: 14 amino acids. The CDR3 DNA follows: TGCGCCAGCAGCTTCCGGCAGGGTCAAGAGACCCAGTACTTC. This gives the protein CASSFRQGQETQYF.

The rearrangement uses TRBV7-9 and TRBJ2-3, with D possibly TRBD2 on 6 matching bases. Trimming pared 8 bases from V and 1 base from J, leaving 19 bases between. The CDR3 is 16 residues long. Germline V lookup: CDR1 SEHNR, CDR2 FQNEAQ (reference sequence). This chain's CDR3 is CASRVGSGTGTDTQYF. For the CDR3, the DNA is TGTGCCAGCCGGGTGGGGTCAGGGACTGGCACAGATACGCAGTATTTT.

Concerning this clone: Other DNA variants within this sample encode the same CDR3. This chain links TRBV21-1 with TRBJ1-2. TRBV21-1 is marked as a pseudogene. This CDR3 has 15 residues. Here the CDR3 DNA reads TGCGCCAGCGCCCCGGGGGAGGGGAATAACTATGGCTACACCTTC. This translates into CASAPGEGNNYGYTF.

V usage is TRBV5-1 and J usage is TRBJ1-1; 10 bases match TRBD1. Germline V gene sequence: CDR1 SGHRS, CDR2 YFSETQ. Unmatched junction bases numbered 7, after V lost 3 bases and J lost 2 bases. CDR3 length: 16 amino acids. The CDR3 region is CASSYVGQGRNTEAFF. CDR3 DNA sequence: TGCGCCAGCAGCTACGTGGGACAGGGGAGAAACACTGAAGCTTTCTTT.

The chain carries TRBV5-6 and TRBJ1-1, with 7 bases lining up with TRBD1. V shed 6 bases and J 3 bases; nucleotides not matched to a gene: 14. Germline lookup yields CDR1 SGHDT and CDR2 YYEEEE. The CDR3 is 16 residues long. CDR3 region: CASTTTTGWYYTEAFF. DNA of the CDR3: TGTGCCAGCACCACCACGACAGGGTGGTATTACACTGAAGCTTTCTTT.

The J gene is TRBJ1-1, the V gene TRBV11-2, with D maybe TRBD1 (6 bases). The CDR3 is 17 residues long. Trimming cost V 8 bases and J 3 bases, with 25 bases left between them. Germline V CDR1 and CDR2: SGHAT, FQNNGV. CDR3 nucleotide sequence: TGTGCCAGCTCGACCTCCGGGACATACTACGGGGACACTGAAGCTTTCTTT. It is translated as CASSTSGTYYGDTEAFF.

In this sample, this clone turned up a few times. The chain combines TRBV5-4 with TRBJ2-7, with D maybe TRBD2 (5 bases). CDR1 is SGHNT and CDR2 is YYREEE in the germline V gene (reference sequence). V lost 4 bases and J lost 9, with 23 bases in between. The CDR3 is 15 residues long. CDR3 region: CASSPYYDGTEVQYF. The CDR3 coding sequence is TGTGCCAGCAGCCCCTATTATGATGGAACGGAGGTGCAGTACTTC. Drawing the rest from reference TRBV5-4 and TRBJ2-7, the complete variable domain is ETGVTQSPTHLIKTRGQQVTLRCSSQSGHNTVSWYQQALGQGPQFIFQYYREEENGRGNFPPRFSGLQFPNYSSELNVNALELDDSALYLCASSPYYDGTEVQYFGPGTRLTVT.

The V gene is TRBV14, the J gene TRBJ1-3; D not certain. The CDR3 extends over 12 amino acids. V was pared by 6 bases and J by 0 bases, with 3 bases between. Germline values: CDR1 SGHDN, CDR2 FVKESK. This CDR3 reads CASRSSGNTIYF. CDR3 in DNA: TGTGCCAGCAGGAGCTCTGGAAACACCATATATTTT.

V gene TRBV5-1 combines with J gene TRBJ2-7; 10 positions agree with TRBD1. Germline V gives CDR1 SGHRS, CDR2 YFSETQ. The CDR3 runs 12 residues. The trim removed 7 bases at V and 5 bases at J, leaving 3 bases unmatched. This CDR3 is CASGQGVDEQYF. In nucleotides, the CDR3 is TGCGCCAGCGGACAGGGGGTCGACGAGCAGTACTTC. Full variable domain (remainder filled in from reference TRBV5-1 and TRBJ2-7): KAGVTQTPRYLIKTRGQQVTLSCSPISGHRSVSWYQQTPGQGLQFLFEYFSETQRNKGNFPGRFSGRQFSNSRSEMNVSTLELGDSALYLCASGQGVDEQYFGPGTRLTVT.

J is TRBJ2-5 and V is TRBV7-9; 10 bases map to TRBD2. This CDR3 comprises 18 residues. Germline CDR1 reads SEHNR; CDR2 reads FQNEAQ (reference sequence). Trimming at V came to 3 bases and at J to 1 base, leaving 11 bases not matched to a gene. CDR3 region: CASSLGRLAGGIQETQYF. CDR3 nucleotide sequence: TGTGCCAGCAGCTTGGGACGACTAGCGGGCGGGATCCAAGAGACCCAGTACTTC.

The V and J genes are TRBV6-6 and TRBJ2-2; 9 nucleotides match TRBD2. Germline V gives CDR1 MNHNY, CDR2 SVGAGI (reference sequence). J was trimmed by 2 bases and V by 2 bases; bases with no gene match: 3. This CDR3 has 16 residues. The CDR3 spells CASSYRSGSNTGELFF. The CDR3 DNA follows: TGTGCCAGCAGTTACCGTAGCGGGAGTAACACCGGGGAGCTGTTTTTT.

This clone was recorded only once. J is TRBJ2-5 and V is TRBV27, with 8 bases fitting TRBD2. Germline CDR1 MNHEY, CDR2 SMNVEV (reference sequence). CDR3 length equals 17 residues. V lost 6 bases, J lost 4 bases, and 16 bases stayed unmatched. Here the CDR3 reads CASSPSGGAGTRETQYF. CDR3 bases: TGTGCCAGCAGCCCCTCGGGGGGGGCAGGGACCAGAGAGACCCAGTACTTC.

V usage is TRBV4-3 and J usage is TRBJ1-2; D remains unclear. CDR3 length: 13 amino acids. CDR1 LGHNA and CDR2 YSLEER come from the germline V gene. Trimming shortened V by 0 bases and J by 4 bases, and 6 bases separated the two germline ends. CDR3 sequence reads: CASSQDLGYGYTF. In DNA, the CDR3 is TGCGCCAGCAGCCAAGATCTCGGCTATGGCTACACCTTC.

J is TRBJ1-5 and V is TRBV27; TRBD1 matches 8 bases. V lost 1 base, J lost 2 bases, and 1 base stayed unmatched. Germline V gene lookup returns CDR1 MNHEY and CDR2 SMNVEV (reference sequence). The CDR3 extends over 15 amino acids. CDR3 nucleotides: TGTGCCAGCAGTTTATACAGGGGGGGCAATCAGCCCCAGCATTTT. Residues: CASSLYRGGNQPQHF.

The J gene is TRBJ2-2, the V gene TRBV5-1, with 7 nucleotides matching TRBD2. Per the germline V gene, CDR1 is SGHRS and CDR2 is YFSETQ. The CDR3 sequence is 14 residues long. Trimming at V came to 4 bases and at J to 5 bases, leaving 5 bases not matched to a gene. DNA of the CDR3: TGCGCCAGCAGCCCCCAGGGAGGGACCGGGGAGCTGTTTTTT. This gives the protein CASSPQGGTGELFF.

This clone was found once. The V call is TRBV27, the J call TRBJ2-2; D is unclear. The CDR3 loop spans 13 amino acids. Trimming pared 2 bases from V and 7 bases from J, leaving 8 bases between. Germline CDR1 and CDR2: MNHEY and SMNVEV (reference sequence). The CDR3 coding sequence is TGTGCCAGCAGTTTAACGTTCAGCGGGGAGCTGTTTTTT. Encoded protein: CASSLTFSGELFF.

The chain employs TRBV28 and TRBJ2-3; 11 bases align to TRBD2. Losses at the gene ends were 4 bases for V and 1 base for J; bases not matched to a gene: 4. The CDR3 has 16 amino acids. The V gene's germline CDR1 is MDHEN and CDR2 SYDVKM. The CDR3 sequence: CASSSLTSGGTDTQYF. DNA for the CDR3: TGTGCCAGCAGTTCGCTGACTAGCGGGGGCACAGATACGCAGTATTTT.

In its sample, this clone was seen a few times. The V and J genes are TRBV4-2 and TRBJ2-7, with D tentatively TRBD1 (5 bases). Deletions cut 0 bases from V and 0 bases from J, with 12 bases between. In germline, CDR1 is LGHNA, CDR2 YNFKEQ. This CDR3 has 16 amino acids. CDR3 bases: TGTGCCAGCAGCCAAGATAGCCAGGGATCCTCCTACGAGCAGTACTTC. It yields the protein CASSQDSQGSSYEQYF.

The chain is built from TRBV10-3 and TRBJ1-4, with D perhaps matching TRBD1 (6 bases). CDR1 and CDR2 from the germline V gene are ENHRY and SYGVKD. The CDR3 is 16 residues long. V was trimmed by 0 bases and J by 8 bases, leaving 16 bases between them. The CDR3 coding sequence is TGTGCCATCAGTGAGTCTATCAACCAGGGGCGGGAAAAACTGTTTTTT. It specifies CAISESINQGREKLFF.

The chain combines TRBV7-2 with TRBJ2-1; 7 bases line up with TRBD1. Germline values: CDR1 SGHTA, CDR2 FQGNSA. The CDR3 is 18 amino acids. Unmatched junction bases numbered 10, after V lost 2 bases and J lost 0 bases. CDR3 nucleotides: TGTGCCAGCAGCTTACTTCGCCACAGGGGATACTCCTACAATGAGCAGTTCTTC. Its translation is CASSLLRHRGYSYNEQFF.

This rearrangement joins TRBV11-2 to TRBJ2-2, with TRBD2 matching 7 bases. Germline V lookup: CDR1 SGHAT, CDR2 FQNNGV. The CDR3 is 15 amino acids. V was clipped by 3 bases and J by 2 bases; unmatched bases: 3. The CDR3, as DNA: TGTGCCAGCAGCTTTGCTAGCGGAAACACCGGGGAGCTGTTTTTT. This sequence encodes CASSFASGNTGELFF.